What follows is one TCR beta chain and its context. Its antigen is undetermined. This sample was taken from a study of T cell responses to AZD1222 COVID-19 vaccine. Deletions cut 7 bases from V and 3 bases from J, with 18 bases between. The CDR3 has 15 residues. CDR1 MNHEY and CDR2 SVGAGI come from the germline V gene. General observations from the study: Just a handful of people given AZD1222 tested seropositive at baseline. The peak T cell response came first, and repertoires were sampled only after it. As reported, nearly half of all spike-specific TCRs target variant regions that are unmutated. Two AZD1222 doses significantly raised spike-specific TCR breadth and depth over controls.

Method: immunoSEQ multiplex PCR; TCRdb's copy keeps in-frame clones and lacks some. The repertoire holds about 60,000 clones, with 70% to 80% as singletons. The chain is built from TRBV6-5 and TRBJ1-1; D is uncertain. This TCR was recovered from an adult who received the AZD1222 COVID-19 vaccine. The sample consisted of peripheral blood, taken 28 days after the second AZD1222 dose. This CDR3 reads CASTFLRLEDTEAFF. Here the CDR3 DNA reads TGTGCCAGCACCTTCCTACGGTTGGAGGACACTGAAGCTTTCTTT.